This T cell receptor (beta chain) was captured in a study of shared clonotypes between healthy human individuals. Study-level findings and limits: Large sequencing depth failed to make sorted-subset sequencing complete, rarefaction showed.

Of note for this clone: The antigen is undetermined.

Method: immunoSEQ multiplex PCR; TCRdb's copy keeps in-frame clones and lacks some. This table holds some 2.1 million clones, approximately 94% found once. Per the germline V gene, CDR1 is SEHNR and CDR2 is FQNEAQ (reference sequence). J was trimmed by 4 bases and V by 5 bases; bases with no gene match: 10. The CDR3 is 17 residues long. Positive CCR7 selection of CD45RO-negative cells yielded the naive CD8 cells, and terminally differentiated effector memory CD45RA+ cells were excluded. The source of this sequence is a man aged 18 to 30 in good health. The chain recombines TRBV7-9 with TRBJ2-5, with 13 nucleotides matching TRBD2. The sample was naive CD8+ T cells sorted from blood. In DNA, the CDR3 is TGTGCCAGCAGCCAAGGACTAGCGGGAGATCTCAGAGAGACCCAGTACTTC. It yields the protein CASSQGLAGDLRETQYF.